This T cell receptor beta chain was identified during a study of graft-versus-host responses after intestinal transplantation. Study-level information: Transplant recipients had multivisceral, liver-intestinal, or isolated intestinal grafts.

As concerns this clone: What it binds is unknown.

The data were produced by immunoSEQ multiplex PCR, yet TCRdb's version contains in-frame clones alone and is incomplete. The table records roughly 92,000 clones, less than 90% of them present only once. The germline gives CDR1 LNHNV, CDR2 YYDKDF (reference sequence). V dropped 1 base and J dropped 2; count of bases not matched to a gene: 6. The CDR3 is 17 residues long. This TCR derives from a human donor who was the organ donor for an intestinal transplant. The chain couples TRBV15 to TRBJ1-5, with 9 bases aligning to TRBD1. The sequenced sample was unstimulated CD4+ T cells sorted from spleen or lymph node cells, obtained before transplant. The CDR3 coding sequence is TGTGCCACCAGCAGAGGCCGGGACAGGGTCGGCAATCAGCCCCAGCATTTT. Protein product: CATSRGRDRVGNQPQHF. The full variable domain, in which reference TRBV15 and TRBJ1-5 provide the parts outside the CDR3, is DAMVIQNPRYQVTQFGKPVTLSCSQTLNHNVMYWYQQKSSQAPKLLFHYYDKDFNNEADTPDNFQSRRPNTSFCFLDIRSPGLGDTAMYLCATSRGRDRVGNQPQHFGDGTRLSIL.